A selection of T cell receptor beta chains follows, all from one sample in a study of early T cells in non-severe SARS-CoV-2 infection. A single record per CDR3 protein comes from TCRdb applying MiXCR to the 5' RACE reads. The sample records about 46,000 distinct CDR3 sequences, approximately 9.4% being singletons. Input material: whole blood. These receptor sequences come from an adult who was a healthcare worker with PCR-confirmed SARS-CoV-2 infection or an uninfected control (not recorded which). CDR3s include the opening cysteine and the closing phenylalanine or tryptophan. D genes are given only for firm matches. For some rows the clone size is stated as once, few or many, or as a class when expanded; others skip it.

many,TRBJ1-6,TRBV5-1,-,TGCGCCAGCAGCTTAGATATCGGCAATTCCCTCCACTTT,CASSLDIGNSLHF
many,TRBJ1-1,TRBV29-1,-,TGCAGCGTAGGCGTGATGTGGACCACTGAAGCTTTCTTT,CSVGVMWTTEAFF
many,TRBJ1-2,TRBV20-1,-,TGCAGTGCTAGAGCGATTGGGGGGCGCGAGGGCTACACCTTC,CSARAIGGREGYTF
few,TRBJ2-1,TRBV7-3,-,TGTGCCAGCAGCAAATCCCCGGCGTACCCCGGCAATGAGCAGTTCTTC,CASSKSPAYPGNEQFF
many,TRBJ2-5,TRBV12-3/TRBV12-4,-,TGTGCCAGCAGTTTAGCGGGAGGCCCCGAGACCCAGTACTTC,CASSLAGGPETQYF
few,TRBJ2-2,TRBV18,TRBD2,TGTGCCAGCTCACCACTTACAGCGGGAGAAACCGGGGAGCTGTTTTTT,CASSPLTAGETGELFF
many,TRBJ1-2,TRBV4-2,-,TGTGCCAGCAGCCGAGGTGGTGGTGACTATGGCTACACCTTC,CASSRGGGDYGYTF
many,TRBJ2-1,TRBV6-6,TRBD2,TGTGCCAGCAGTTACTCGACTAGCGGGAGCAATGAGCAGTTCTTC,CASSYSTSGSNEQFF
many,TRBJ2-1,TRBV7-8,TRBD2,TGTGCCAGCAGCTTAACTGGGCTAGCGGGAGTGGATGAGCAGTTCTTC,CASSLTGLAGVDEQFF
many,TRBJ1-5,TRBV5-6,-,TGTGCCAGCAGCCGGGGACATCCTCGGGGCAATCAGCCCCAGCATTTT,CASSRGHPRGNQPQHF
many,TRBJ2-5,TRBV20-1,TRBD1,TGCAGTGCCGCCAGGGGGCAAGAGACCCAGTACTTC,CSAARGQETQYF
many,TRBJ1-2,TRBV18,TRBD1,TGTGCCAGCTCTTGGGACAGTAACTATGGCTACACCTTC,CASSWDSNYGYTF
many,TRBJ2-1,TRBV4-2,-,TGTGCCAGCAGCCAAGATCCGGGGAATGAGCAGTTCTTC,CASSQDPGNEQFF
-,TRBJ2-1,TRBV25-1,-,TGTGCCAGCAGTGCCCCAGGGGGGTCTTACAATGAGCAGTTCTTC,CASSAPGGSYNEQFF
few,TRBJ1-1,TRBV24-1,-,TGTGCCACCAGTGATTGGTTGGCGGAGAGGGAGGTAAACACTGAAGCTTTCTTT,CATSDWLAEREVNTEAFF
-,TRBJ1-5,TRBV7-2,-,TGTGCCAGCAGCTTACTCGACAGAGATCAGCCCCAGCATTTT,CASSLLDRDQPQHF
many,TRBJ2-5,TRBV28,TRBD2,TGTGCCAGCAGTTTAAACGGGCGGGGGCAAGAGACCCAGTACTTC,CASSLNGRGQETQYF
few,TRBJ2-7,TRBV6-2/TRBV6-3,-,TGTGCCAGCAGTTTCGGCAGATTCCGCAGCTCCTACGAGCAGTACTTC,CASSFGRFRSSYEQYF
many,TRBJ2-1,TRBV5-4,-,TGTGCCAGCAGCGCGGGACGCGGATACAATGAGCAGTTCTTC,CASSAGRGYNEQFF
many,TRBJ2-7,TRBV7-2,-,TGTGCCAGCAGCTTAGAGCGGACCGAGCAGTACTTC,CASSLERTEQYF
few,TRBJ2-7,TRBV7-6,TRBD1,TGTGCCAGCAGCTTAAGGACAGGTTCCTACGAGCAGTACTTC,CASSLRTGSYEQYF
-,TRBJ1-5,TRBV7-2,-,TGTGCCAGCAGCTTAGCATTGGGGGATCCCAGTCAGCCCCAGCATTTT,CASSLALGDPSQPQHF
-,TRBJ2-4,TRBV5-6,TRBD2,TGTGCCAGCACCGGGGGGAGGAGAAACATTCAGTACTTC,CASTGGRRNIQYF
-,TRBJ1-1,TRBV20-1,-,TGCAGTGCTAGTTATTGGACTGAAGCTTTCTTT,CSASYWTEAFF
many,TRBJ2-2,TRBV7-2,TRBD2,TGTGCCACTGGGGCGGGAGAGACTAGGACCGGGGAGCTGTTTTTT,CATGAGETRTGELFF
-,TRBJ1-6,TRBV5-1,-,TGCGCCAGCAGTGACCAGGGCGATAATTCACCCCTCCACTTT,CASSDQGDNSPLHF
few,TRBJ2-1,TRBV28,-,TGTGCCAGCAGTTTAGGAGGTGGGCCGGGAGTTTGGGAGCAGTTCTTC,CASSLGGGPGVWEQFF
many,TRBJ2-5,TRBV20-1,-,TGCGGCATAAGGGGGGCAGGGCCGGAGACCCAGTACTTC,CGIRGAGPETQYF
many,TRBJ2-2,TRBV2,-,TGTGCCAGCAGATGGGTCACCGGGGAGCTGTTTTTT,CASRWVTGELFF
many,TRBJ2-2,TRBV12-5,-,TGTGCTAGTGGTTCCCGCGGGACACGAAGGCCCGGGGAGCTGTTTTTT,CASGSRGTRRPGELFF
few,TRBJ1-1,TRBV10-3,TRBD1,TGTGCCATCACTACAGGGGACACTGAAGCTTTCTTT,CAITTGDTEAFF
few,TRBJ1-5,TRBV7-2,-,TGTGCCAGCAGCTTGGATACAGGCAGCGGGAGGCTGGCCCAGCATTTT,CASSLDTGSGRLAQHF
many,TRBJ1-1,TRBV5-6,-,TGTGCCAGCAGCTTTGGAGGGTTGAACACTGAAGCTTTCTTT,CASSFGGLNTEAFF
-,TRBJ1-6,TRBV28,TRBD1,TGTGCCAGCTGTTTCAGGGGGTTTAGGGCACCCCTCCACTTT,CASCFRGFRAPLHF
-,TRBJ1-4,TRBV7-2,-,TGTGCCAGCATGCAAAGGGACGGGGTCAATGAAAAACTGTTTTTT,CASMQRDGVNEKLFF
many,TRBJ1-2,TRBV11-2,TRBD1,TGTGCCAGCAGCCTTCTCCCGGGACAGGGAGACTATGGCTACACCTTC,CASSLLPGQGDYGYTF
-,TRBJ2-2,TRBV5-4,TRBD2,TGTGCCAGCAGCTTAGCGGGAATTACCCCCCCCGGGGAGCTGTTTTTT,CASSLAGITPPGELFF
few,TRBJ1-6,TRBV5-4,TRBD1,TGTGCCAGCAGCTTGGACCAGGGGGCCGGATCACCCCTCCACTTT,CASSLDQGAGSPLHF
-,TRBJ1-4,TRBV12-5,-,TGTGCTAGTGCCCGTCCAGGGTCCCCAACTAATGAAAAACTGTTTTTT,CASARPGSPTNEKLFF
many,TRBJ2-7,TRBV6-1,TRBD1,TGTGCCAGCACCCAGGGGGAGACCTACGAGCAGTACTTC,CASTQGETYEQYF
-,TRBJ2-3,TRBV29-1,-,TGCAGCGTTGTGGTAGACAGAACAGATACGCAGTATTTT,CSVVVDRTDTQYF
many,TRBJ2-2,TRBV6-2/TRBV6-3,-,TGTGCCAGCGGAAGGGTTGCCGGGGAGCTGTTTTTT,CASGRVAGELFF
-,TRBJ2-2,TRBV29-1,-,TGCAGCGTTTACAGGGTGAACACCGGGGAGCTGTTTTTT,CSVYRVNTGELFF
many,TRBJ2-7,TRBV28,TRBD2,TGTGCCAGCACAGGACTAGCGGAGACCTACGAGCAGTACTTC,CASTGLAETYEQYF
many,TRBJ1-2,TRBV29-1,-,TGCAGCGTCCCCCATCCCCCCGGGAACTATGGCTACACCTTC,CSVPHPPGNYGYTF
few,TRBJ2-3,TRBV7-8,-,TGTGCCAGCAGCTTACTAGCCGTTAGCACAGATACGCAGTATTTT,CASSLLAVSTDTQYF
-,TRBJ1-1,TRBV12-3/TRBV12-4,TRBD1,TGTGCCAGCAGCTACATGACAGGGGACACTGAAGCTTTCTTT,CASSYMTGDTEAFF